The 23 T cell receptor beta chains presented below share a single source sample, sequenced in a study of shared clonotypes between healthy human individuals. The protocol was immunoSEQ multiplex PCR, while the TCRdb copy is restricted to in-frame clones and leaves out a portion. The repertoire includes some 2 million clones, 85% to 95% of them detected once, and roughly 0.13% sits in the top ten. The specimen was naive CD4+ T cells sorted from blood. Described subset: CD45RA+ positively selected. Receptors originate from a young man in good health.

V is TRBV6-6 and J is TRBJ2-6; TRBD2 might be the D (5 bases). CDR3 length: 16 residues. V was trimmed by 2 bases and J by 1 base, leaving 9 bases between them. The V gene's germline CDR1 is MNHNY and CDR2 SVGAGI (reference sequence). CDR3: CASSYAGGSGANVLTF. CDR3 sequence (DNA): TGTGCCAGCAGTTACGCAGGAGGATCTGGGGCCAACGTCCTGACTTTC.

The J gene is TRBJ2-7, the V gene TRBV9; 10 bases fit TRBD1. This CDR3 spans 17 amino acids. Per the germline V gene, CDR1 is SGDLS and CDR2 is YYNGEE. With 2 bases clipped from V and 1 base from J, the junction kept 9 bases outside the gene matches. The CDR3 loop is CASSVRPDRGLSYEQYF. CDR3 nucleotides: TGTGCCAGCAGCGTGAGACCCGACAGGGGGCTTTCCTACGAGCAGTACTTC.

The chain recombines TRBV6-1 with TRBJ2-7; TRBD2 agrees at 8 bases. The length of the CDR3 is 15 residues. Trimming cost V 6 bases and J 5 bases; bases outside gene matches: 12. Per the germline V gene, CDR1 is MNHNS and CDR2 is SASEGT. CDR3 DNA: TGTGCCAGCAGAAGCCTAGGCGCGGGGGGCCACGAGCAGTACTTC. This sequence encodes CASRSLGAGGHEQYF.

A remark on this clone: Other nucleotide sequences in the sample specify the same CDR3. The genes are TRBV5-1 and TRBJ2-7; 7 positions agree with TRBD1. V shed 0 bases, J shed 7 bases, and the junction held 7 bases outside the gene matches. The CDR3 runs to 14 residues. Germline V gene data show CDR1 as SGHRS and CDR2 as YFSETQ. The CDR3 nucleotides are TGCGCCAGCAGCTTGGAGGGGGCGCTTCGGGAGCAGTACTTC. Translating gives CASSLEGALREQYF.

CDR3: CASSRTGRKGNQPQHF. The CDR3 DNA is TGTGCCAGCAGTCGGACAGGTCGAAAAGGCAATCAGCCCCAGCATTTT. This rearrangement joins TRBV28 to TRBJ1-5, with 7 bases lining up with TRBD1. J gave up 2 bases and V 5 bases, and 9 bases lay outside the gene matches. This CDR3 is built from 16 residues. Germline loops: CDR1 MDHEN, CDR2 SYDVKM.

CDR3 sequence reads: CASSTHDRSNYGYTF. Here the CDR3 DNA reads TGTGCCAGCAGTACTCACGACAGGAGTAACTATGGCTACACCTTC. The J gene is TRBJ1-2, the V gene TRBV27; TRBD1 is a possible D gene (6 bases). The length of the CDR3 is 15 residues. Per germline, CDR1 MNHEY and CDR2 SMNVEV (reference sequence). Between the trimmed V and J ends, which lost 5 bases and 1 base, there was a span of 14 bases.

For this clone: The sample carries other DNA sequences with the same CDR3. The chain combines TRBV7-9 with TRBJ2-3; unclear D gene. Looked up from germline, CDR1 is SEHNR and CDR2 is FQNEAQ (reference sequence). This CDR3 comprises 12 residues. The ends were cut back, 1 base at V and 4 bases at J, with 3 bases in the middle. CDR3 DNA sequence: TGTGCCAGCAGCTTAGGAGCAGATACGCAGTATTTT. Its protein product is CASSLGADTQYF.

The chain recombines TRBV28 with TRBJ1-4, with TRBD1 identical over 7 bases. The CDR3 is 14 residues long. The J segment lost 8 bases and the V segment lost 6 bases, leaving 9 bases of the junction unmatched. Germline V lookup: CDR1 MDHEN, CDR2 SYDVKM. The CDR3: CASSAQGGGEKLFF. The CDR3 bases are TGTGCCAGCAGCGCCCAGGGGGGTGGCGAAAAACTGTTTTTT.

CDR3 coding DNA: TGTGCCAGCAGTGATGGACAGGGCGACACCGGGGAGCTGTTTTTT. It yields the protein CASSDGQGDTGELFF. The rearrangement links TRBV27 to TRBJ2-2; 8 nucleotides match TRBD1. J was trimmed by 3 bases and V by 5 bases; bases with no gene match: 5. Germline V gene lookup returns CDR1 MNHEY and CDR2 SMNVEV (reference sequence). This CDR3 is built from 15 residues.

CDR3: CAWSEVNRYGYTF. CDR3 bases: TGTGCCTGGAGTGAGGTGAACCGCTATGGCTACACCTTC. The chain carries TRBV30 and TRBJ1-2; D not certain. The CDR3 runs 13 residues. V lost 1 base to trimming and J lost 4 bases, with 10 bases between them. Germline V gene lookup returns CDR1 GTSNPN and CDR2 SVGIG (reference sequence).

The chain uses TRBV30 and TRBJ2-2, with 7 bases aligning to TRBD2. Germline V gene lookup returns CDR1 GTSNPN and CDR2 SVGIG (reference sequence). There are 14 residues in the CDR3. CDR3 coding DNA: TGTGCTAACCGGGGAGGGGTGAACACCGGGGAGCTGTTTTTT. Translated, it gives CANRGGVNTGELFF. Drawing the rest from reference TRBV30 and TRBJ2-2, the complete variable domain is SQTIHQWPATLVQPVGSPLSLECTVEGTSNPNLYWYRQAAGRGLQLLFYSVGIGQISSEVPQNLSASRPQDRQFILSSKKLLLSDSGFYLCANRGGVNTGELFFGEGSRLTVL.

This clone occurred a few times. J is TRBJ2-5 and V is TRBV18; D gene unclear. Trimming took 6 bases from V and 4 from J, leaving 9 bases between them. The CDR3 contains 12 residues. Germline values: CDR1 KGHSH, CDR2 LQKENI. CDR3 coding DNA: TGTGCCAGCTCCCCCATGGTAGAGACCCAGTACTTC. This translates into CASSPMVETQYF.

The CDR3 DNA is TGTGCCAGCAGCCTCCGGACAGGGGGTTCGGAGACCCAGTACTTC. Its translation is CASSLRTGGSETQYF. The gene calls are TRBV14 and TRBJ2-5; the match to TRBD1 covers 10 bases. Germline-derived CDR1 and CDR2 are SGHDN and FVKESK. The trim removed 4 bases at V and 5 bases at J, leaving 7 bases unmatched. This CDR3 is built from 15 residues.

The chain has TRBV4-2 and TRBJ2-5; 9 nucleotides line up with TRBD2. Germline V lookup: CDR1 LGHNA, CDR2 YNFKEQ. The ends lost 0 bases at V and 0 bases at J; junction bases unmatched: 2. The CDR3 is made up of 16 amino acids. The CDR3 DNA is TGTGCCAGCAGCCAAGATGCTAGCGGGAACCAAGAGACCCAGTACTTC. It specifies CASSQDASGNQETQYF.

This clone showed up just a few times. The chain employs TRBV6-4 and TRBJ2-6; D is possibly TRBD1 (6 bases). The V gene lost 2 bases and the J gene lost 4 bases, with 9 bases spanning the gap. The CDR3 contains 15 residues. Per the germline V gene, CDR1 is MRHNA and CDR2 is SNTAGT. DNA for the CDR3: TGTGCCAGCAGTGACACAGGGTACGGGGCCAACGTCCTGACTTTC. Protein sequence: CASSDTGYGANVLTF.

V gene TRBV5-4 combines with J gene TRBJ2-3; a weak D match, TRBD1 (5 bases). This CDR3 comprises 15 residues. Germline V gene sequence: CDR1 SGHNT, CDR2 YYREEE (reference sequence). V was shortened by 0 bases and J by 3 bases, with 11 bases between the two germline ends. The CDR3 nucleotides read TGTGCCAGCAGCTTGGGGGGCGAAAAGACAGATACGCAGTATTTT. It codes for CASSLGGEKTDTQYF.

For the CDR3, the DNA is TGTGCCAGCGCCCCGGTGGGACAGGGGGCGTCCGAGCAGTACTTC. Translation: CASAPVGQGASEQYF. V and J are TRBV28 and TRBJ2-7; 12 nucleotides line up with TRBD1. This CDR3 comprises 15 residues. V dropped 8 bases and J dropped 6; count of bases not matched to a gene: 11. CDR1 and CDR2 from the germline V gene are MDHEN and SYDVKM. Drawing the rest from reference TRBV28 and TRBJ2-7, the complete variable domain is DVKVTQSSRYLVKRTGEKVFLECVQDMDHENMFWYRQDPGLGLRLIYFSYDVKMKEKGDIPEGYSVSREKKERFSLILESASTNQTSMYLCASAPVGQGASEQYFGPGTRLTVT.

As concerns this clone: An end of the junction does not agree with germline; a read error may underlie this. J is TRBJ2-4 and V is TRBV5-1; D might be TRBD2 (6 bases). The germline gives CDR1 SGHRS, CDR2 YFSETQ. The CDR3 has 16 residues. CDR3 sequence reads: CASSPLAPGVQNIQCF. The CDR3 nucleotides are TGCGCCAGCAGCCCGTTGGCCCCGGGAGTCCAAAACATTCAGTGCTTC.

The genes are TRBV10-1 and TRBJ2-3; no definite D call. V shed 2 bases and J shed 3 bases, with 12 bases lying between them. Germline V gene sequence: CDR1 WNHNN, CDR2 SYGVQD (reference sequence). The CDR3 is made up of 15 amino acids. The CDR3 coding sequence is TGCGCCAGCAGTGAGAGCCAGGTTGGGACAGATACGCAGTATTTT. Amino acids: CASSESQVGTDTQYF.

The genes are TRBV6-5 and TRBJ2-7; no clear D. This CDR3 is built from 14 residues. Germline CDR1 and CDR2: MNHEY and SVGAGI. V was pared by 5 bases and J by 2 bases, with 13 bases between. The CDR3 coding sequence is TGTGCCAGCAGTCCCTTGGCGGTCACCTACGAGCAGTACTTC. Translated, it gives CASSPLAVTYEQYF.

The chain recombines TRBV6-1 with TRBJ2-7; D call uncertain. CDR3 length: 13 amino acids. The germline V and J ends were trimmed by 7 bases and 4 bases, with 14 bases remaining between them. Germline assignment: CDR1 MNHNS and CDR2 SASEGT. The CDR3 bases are TGTGCCAGCAATTGGCAGGATTTTTACGAGCAGTACTTC. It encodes CASNWQDFYEQYF.

CDR3 sequence (DNA): TGTGCCAGCAGTTCTGGGACCCGCTCTGGAAACACCATATATTTT. Amino acids: CASSSGTRSGNTIYF. V gene TRBV6-5 combines with J gene TRBJ1-3; tentative D call: TRBD1 (5 bases). V was clipped by 4 bases and J by 0 bases, with 10 bases between them. This CDR3 region has 15 residues. Germline CDR1 reads MNHEY; CDR2 reads SVGAGI.

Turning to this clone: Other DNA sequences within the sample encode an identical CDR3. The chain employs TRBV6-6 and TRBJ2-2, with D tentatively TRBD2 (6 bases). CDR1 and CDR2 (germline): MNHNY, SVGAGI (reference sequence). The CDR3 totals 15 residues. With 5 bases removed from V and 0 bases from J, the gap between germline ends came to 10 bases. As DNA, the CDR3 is TGTGCCAGCAGTACCTCGGGGGCGAACACCGGGGAGCTGTTTTTT. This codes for CASSTSGANTGELFF.